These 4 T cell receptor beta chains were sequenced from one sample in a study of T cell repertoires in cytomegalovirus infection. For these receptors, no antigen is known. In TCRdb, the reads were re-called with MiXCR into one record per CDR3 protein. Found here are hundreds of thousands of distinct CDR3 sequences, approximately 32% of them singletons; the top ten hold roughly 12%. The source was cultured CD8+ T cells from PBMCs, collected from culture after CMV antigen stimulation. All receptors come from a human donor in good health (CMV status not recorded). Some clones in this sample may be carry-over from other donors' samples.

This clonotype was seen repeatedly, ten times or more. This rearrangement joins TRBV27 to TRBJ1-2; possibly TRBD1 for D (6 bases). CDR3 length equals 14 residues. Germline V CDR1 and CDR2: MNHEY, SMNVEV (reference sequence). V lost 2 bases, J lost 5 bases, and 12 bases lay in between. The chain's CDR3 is CASSLEQGGYGYTF. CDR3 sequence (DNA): TGTGCCAGCAGTTTAGAACAGGGAGGATATGGCTACACCTTC.

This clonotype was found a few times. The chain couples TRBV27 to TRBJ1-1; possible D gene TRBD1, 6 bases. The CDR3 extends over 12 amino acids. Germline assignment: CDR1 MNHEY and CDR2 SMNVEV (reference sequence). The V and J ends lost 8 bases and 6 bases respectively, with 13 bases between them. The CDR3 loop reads CASDTGPPEAFF. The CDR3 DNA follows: TGTGCCAGCGATACAGGGCCCCCTGAAGCTTTCTTT.

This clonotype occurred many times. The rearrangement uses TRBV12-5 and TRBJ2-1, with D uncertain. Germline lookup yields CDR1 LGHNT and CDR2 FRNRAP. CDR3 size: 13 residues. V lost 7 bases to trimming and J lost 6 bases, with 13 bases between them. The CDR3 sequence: CASATTVINEQFF. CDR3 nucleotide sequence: TGTGCTAGTGCCACCACAGTGATCAATGAGCAGTTCTTC.

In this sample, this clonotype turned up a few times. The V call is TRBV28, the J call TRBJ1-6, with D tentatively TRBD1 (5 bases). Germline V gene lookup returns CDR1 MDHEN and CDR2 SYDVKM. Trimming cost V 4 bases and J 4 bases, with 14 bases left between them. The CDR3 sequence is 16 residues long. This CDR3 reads CASSSETEDYNSPLHF. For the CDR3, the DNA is TGTGCCAGCAGTTCCGAGACAGAGGATTATAATTCACCCCTCCACTTT.